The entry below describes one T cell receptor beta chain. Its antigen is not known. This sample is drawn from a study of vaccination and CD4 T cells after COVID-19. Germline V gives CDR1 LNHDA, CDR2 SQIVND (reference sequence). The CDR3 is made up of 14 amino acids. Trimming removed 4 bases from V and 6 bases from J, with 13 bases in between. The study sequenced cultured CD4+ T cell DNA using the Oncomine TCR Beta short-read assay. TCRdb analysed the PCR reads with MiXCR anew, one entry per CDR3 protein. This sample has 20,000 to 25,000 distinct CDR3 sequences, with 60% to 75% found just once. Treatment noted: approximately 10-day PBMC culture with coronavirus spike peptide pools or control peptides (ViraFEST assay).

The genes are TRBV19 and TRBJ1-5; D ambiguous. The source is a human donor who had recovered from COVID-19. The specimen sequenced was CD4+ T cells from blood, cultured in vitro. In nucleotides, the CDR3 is TGTGCCAGTAGTACCTATTCCCCCCCTCAGCCCCAGCATTTT. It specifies CASSTYSPPQPQHF.